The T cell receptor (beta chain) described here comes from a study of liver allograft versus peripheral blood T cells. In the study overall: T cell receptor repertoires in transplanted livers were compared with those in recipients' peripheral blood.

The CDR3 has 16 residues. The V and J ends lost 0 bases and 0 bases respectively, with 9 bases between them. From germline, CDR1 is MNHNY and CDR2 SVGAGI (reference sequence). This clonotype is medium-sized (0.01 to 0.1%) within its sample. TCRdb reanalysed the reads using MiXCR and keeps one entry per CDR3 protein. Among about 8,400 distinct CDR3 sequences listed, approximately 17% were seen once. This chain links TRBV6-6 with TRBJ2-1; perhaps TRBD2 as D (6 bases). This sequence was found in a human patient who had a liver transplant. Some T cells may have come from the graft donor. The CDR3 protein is CASSYSTGSSYNEQFF. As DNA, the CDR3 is TGTGCCAGCAGTTACTCGACCGGGAGCTCCTACAATGAGCAGTTCTTC.